Sequencing of this TCR beta chain was carried out in a study of PD-L1 blockade in urothelial cancer. About the research overall: Blood analysis occurred 3 weeks (second dose) and 6 weeks after treatment start. Study conclusions and caveats: Expansion of tumor-associated blood clones at 3 weeks was greater in durable-benefit patients.

A spike-in of synthetic TCR analog templates was added to each PCR. This table comes from immunoSEQ multiplex PCR, and its TCRdb copy is limited to in-frame clones, with some not included. The repertoire holds about 39,000 clones, with approximately 90% as singletons. The CDR3 extends over 15 amino acids. Trimming shortened V by 5 bases and J by 1 base, and 11 bases separated the two germline ends. The germline gives CDR1 SEHNR, CDR2 FQNEAQ (reference sequence). Between 1 and 8 samples, pretreatment and on-treatment, were given by each patient. In the case of this clone: Its target is unknown.

This sequence was found in a man aged 60 to 75 with urothelial cancer. The sample consisted of PBMCs, taken around atezolizumab (anti-PD-L1) treatment. The chain couples TRBV7-9 to TRBJ2-2; D gene uncertain. The CDR3 reads CASSTRSVNTGELFF. CDR3 coding DNA: TGTGCCAGCAGCACCCGCAGCGTGAACACCGGGGAGCTGTTTTTT.